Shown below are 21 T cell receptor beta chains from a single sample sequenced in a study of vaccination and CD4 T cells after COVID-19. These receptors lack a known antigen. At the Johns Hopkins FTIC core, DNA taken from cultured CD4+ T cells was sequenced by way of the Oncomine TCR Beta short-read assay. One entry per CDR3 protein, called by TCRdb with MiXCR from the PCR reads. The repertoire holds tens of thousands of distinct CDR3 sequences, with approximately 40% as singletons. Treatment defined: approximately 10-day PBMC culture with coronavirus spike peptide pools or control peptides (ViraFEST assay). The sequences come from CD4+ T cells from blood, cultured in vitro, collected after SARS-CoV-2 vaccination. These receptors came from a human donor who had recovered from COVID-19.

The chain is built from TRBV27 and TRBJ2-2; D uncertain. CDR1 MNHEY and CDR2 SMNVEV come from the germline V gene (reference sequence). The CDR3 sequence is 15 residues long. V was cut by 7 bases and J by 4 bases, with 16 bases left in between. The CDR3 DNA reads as TGTGCCAGCACCAATTACCGTGGCGGCACCGGGGAGCTGTTTTTT. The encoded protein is CASTNYRGGTGELFF.

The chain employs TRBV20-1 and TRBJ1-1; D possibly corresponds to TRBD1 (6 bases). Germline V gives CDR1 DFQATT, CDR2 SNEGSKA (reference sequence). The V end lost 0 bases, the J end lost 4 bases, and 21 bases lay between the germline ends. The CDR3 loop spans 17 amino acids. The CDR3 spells CSARDGGRGKGGTEAFF. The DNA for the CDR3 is TGCAGTGCTAGAGATGGGGGCAGGGGAAAGGGTGGCACTGAAGCTTTCTTT.

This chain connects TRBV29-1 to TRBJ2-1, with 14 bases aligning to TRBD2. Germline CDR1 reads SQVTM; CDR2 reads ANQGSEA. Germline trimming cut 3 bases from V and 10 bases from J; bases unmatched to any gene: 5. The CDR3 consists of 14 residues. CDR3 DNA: TGCAGCGTTGAGACTAGCGGGGGGGCAAGCGAGCAGTTCTTC. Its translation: CSVETSGGASEQFF.

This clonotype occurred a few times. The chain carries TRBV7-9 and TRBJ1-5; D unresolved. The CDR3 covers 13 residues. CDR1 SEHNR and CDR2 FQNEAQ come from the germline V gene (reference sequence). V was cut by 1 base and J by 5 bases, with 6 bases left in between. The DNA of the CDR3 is TGTGCCAGCAGCTTAGGACACGATCAGCCCCAGCATTTT. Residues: CASSLGHDQPQHF.

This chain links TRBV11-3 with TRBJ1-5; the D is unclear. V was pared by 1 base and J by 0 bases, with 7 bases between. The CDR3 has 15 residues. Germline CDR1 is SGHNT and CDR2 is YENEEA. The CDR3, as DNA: TGTGCCAGCAGCTTAGGTAGAGATAGCAATCAGCCCCAGCATTTT. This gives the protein CASSLGRDSNQPQHF.

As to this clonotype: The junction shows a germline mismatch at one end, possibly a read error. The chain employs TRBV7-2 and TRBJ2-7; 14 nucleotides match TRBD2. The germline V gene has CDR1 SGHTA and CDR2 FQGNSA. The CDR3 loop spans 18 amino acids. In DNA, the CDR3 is TGTGCCAACAGCTTAAGGGGGACTAGCGGGGGACTCTCCTACGAGCAGTACTTC. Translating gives CANSLRGTSGGLSYEQYF.

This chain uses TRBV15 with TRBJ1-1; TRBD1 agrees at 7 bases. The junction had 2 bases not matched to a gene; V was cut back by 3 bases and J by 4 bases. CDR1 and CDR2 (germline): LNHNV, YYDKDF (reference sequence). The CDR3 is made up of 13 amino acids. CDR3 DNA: TGTGCCACCAGCAGGACAGGGCCCACTGAAGCTTTCTTT. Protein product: CATSRTGPTEAFF.

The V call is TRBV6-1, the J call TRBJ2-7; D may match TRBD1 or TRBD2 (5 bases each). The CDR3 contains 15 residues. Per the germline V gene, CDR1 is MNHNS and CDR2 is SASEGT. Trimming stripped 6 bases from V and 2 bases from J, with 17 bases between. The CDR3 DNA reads TGTGCCAGCAGAACTCATACAGGAGCGGCCTACGAGCAGTACTTC. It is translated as CASRTHTGAAYEQYF.

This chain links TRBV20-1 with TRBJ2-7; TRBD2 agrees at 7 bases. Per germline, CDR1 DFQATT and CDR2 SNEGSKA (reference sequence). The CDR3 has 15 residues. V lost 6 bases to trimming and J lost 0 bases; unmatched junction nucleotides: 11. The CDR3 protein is CSADGGEGLSYEQYF. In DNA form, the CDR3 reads TGCAGTGCCGATGGGGGGGAGGGGCTCTCCTACGAGCAGTACTTC.

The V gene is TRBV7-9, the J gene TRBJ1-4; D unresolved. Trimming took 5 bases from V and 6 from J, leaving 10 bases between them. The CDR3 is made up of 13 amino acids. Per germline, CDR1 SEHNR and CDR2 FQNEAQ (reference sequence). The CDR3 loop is CASSPRQYEKLFF. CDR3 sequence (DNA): TGTGCCAGCAGCCCCCGGCAATATGAAAAACTGTTTTTT.

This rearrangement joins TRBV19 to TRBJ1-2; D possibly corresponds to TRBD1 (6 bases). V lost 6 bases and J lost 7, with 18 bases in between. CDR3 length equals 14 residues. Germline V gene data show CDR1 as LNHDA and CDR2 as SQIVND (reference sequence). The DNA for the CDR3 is TGTGCCAGTAGCCCCCAGGGGCTCGCGAGTGGCTACACCTTC. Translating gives CASSPQGLASGYTF.

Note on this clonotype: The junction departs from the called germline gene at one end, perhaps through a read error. CDR3 DNA: TGTGCCAGCCACAGTAGGGGGGCTGGGGGCGGGGGGCTGTTTTTT. Protein: CASHSRGAGGGGLFF. The V call is TRBV11-2, the J call TRBJ2-2, with D maybe TRBD2 (7 bases). Germline lookup yields CDR1 SGHAT and CDR2 FQNNGV. The CDR3 is 15 amino acids.

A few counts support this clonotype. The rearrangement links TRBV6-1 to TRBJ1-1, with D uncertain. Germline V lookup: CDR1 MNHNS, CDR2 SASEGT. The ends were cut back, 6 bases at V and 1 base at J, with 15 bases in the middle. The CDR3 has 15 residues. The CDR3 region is CASRTNPAQNTEAFF. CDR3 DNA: TGTGCCAGCAGAACGAACCCAGCACAGAACACTGAAGCTTTCTTT.

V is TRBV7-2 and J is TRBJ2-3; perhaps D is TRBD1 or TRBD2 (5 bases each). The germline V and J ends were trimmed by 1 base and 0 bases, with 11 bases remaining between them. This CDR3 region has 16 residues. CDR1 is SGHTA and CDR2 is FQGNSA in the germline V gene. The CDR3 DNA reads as TGTGCCAGCAGCTTAGGGGGGACGGCTAGCACAGATACGCAGTATTTT. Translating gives CASSLGGTASTDTQYF.

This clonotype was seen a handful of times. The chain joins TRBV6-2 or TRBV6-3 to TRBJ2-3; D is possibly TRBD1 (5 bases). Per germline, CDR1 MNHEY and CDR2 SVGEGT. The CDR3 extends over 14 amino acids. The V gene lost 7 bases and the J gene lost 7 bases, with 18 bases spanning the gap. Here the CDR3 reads CASMARVGVNTQYF. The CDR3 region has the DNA TGTGCCAGCATGGCCCGGGTAGGGGTAAATACGCAGTATTTT.

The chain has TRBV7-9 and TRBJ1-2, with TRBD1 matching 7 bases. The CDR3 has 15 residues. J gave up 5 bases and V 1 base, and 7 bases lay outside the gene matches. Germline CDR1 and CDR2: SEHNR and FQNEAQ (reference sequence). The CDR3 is CASSLGTGATYGYTF. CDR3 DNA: TGTGCCAGCAGCTTAGGAACAGGGGCAACATATGGCTACACCTTC.

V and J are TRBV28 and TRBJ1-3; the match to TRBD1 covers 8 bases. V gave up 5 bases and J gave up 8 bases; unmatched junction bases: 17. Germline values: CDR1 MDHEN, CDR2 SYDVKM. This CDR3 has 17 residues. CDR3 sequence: CASSPSHWTGRAHTIYF. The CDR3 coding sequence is TGTGCCAGCAGTCCATCACATTGGACAGGGCGGGCGCACACCATATATTTT. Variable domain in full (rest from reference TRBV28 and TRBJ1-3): DVKVTQSSRYLVKRTGEKVFLECVQDMDHENMFWYRQDPGLGLRLIYFSYDVKMKEKGDIPEGYSVSREKKERFSLILESASTNQTSMYLCASSPSHWTGRAHTIYFGEGSWLTVV.

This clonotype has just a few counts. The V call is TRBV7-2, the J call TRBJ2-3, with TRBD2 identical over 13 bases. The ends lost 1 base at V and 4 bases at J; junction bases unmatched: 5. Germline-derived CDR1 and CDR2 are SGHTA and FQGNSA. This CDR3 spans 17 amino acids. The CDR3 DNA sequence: TGTGCCAGCAGCTTAGAAGGACTAGCGGGAGTGGCAGATACGCAGTATTTT. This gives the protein CASSLEGLAGVADTQYF. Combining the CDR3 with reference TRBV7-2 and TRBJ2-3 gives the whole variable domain GAGVSQSPSNKVTEKGKDVELRCDPISGHTALYWYRQSLGQGLEFLIYFQGNSAPDKSGLPSDRFSAERTGGSVSTLTIQRTQQEDSAVYLCASSLEGLAGVADTQYFGPGTRLTVL.

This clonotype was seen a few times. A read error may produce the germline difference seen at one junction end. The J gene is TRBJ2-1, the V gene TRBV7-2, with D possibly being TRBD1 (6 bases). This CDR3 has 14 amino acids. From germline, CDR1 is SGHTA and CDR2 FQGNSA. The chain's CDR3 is CASTLGGRGNEQFF. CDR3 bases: TGTGCCAGCACCTTAGGGGGAAGAGGAAATGAGCAGTTCTTC.

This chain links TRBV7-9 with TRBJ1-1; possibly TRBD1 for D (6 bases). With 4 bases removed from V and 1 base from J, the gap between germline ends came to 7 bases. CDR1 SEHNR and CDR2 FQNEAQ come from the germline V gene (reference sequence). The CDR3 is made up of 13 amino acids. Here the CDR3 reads CASSSQGNTEAFF. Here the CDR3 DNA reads TGTGCCAGCAGCTCACAGGGGAACACTGAAGCTTTCTTT.

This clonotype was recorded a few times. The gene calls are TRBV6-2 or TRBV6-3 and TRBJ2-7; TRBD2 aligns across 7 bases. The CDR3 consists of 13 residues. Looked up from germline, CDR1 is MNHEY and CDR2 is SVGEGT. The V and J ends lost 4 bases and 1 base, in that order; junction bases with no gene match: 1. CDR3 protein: CASSWGGSYEQYF. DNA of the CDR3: TGTGCCAGCAGTTGGGGGGGATCCTACGAGCAGTACTTC.